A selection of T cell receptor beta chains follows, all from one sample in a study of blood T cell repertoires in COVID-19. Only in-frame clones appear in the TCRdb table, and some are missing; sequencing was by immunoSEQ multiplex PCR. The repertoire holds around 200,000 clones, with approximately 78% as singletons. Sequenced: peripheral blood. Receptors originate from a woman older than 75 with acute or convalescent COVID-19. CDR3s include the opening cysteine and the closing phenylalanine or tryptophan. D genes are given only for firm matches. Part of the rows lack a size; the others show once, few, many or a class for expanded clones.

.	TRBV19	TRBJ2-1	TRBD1	CASTPTGLSYNEQFF	TGTGCCAGTACCCCGACAGGGTTATCCTACAATGAGCAGTTCTTC
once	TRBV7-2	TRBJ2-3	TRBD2	CASSLRTSGGRTDTQYF	TGTGCCAGCAGCCTAAGGACTAGCGGGGGGAGGACAGATACGCAGTATTTT
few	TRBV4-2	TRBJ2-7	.	CASSQTQDLTYEQYF	TGTGCCAGCAGCCAAACTCAGGACTTGACCTACGAGCAGTACTTC
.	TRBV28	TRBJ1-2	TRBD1	CASSSTGGGGYTF	TGTGCCAGCAGTTCGACAGGGGGAGGAGGCTACACCTTC
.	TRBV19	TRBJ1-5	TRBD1	CASSTPQGVGNQPQHF	TGTGCCAGTAGTACGCCCCAGGGGGTTGGCAATCAGCCCCAGCATTTT
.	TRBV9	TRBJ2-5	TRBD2	CASSVVLAGGKETQYF	TGTGCCAGCAGCGTAGTTCTAGCGGGGGGGAAAGAGACCCAGTACTTC
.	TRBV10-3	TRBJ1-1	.	CAISGQVGNTEAFF	TGTGCCATCAGTGGGCAGGTGGGGAACACTGAAGCTTTCTTT
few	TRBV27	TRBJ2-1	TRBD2	CASSPRGLAGYNEQFF	TGTGCCAGCAGTCCCCGGGGACTAGCGGGGTACAATGAGCAGTTCTTC
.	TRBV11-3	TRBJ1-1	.	CASSQSQSGEMEAFF	TGTGCCAGCAGCCAATCTCAGAGCGGGGAGATGGAAGCTTTCTTT
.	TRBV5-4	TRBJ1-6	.	CASRDTKNNSPLHF	TGTGCCAGCAGAGACACCAAGAATAATTCACCCCTCCACTTT
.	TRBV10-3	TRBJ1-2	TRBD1	CAISEAGTGHTNYGYTF	TGTGCCATCAGTGAGGCCGGGACAGGACATACTAACTATGGCTACACCTTC
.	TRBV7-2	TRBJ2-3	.	CASSLAVRGGSADTQYF	TGTGCCAGCAGCTTAGCGGTTAGGGGGGGCAGTGCGGATACGCAGTATTTT
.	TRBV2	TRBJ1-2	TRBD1	CASSLRQGYGYTF	TGTGCCAGTTCCCTAAGACAGGGCTATGGCTACACCTTC
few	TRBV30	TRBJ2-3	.	CAWTGNADTQYF	TGTGCCTGGACAGGGAATGCAGATACGCAGTATTTT